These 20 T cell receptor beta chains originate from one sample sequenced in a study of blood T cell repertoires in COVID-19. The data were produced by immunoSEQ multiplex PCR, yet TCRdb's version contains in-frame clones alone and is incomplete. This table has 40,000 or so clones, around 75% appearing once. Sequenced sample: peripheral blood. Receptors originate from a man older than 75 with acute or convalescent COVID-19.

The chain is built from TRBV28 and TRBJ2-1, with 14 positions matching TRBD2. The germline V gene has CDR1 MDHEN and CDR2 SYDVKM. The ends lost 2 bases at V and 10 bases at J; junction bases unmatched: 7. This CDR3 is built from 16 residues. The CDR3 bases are TGTGCCAGCAGTTTACGTCCGGGACTAGCGGGAGACGAGCAGTTCTTC. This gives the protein CASSLRPGLAGDEQFF.

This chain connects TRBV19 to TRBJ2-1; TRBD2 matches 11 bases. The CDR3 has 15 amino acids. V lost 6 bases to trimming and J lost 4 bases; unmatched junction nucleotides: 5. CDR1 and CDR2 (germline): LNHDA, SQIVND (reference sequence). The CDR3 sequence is CASRETSGGYNEQFF. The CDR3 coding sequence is TGTGCCAGTAGGGAAACTAGCGGGGGTTACAATGAGCAGTTCTTC.

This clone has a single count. The CDR3 DNA is TGTGCCAGTAGTGGACTAGCGGTGAGGGGCGGGGAGCTGTTTTTT. As protein: CASSGLAVRGGELFF. The chain employs TRBV19 and TRBJ2-2, with 10 bases that match TRBD2. The germline V gene has CDR1 LNHDA and CDR2 SQIVND (reference sequence). The length of the CDR3 is 15 residues. V trimming: 5 bases; J trimming: 7 bases; junction bases outside the gene matches: 7.

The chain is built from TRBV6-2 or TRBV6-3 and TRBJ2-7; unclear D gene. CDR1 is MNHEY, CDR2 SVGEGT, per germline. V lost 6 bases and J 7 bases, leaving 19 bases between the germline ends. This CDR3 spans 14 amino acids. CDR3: CASSPSKALGEQYF. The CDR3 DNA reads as TGTGCCAGCAGCCCATCGAAGGCCCTCGGGGAGCAGTACTTC.

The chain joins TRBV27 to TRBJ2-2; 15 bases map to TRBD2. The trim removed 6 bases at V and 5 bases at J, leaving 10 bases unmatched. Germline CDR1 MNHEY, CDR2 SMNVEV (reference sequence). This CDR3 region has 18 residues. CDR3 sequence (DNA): TGTGCCAGCAGGAGACCGGGACTAGCGGGAGGTGGGACCGGGGAGCTGTTTTTT. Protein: CASRRPGLAGGGTGELFF.

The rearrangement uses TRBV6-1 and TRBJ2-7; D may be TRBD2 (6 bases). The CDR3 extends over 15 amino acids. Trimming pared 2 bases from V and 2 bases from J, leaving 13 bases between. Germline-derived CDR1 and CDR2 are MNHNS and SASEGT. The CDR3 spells CASSETGTGTYEQYF. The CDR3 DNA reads TGTGCCAGCAGTGAAACCGGGACTGGGACCTACGAGCAGTACTTC.

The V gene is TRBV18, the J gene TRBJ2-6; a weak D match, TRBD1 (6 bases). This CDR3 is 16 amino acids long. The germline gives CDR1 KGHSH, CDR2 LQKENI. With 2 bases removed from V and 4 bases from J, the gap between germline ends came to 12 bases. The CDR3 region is CASSPGGASGANVLTF. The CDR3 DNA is TGTGCCAGCTCACCAGGGGGCGCGTCCGGGGCCAACGTCCTGACTTTC.

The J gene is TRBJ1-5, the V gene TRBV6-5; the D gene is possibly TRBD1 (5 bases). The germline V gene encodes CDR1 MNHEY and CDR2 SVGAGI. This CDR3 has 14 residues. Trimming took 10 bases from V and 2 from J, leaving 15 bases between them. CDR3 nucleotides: TGTGCCACCAGGATTTCGGGGGGCAATCAGCCCCAGCATTTT. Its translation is CATRISGGNQPQHF.

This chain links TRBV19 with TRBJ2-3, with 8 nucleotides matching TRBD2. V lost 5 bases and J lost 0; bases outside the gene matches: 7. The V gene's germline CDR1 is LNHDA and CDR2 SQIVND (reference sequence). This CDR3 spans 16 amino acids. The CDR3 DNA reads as TGTGCCAGTAGTTCCCGGACTAGCCTTAGCACAGATACGCAGTATTTT. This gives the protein CASSSRTSLSTDTQYF.

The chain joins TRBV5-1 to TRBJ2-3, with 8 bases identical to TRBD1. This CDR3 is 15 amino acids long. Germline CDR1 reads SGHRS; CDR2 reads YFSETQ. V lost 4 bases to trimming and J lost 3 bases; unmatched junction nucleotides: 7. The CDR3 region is CASSRQDRVTDTQYF. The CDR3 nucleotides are TGCGCCAGCAGCAGACAGGACAGGGTAACAGATACGCAGTATTTT.

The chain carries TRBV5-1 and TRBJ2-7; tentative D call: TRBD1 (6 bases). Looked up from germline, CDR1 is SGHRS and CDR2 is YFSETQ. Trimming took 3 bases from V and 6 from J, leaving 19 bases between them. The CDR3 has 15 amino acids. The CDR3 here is CASSYLPVGAGEQYF. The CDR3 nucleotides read TGCGCCAGCAGCTACCTCCCGGTGGGGGCGGGCGAGCAGTACTTC.

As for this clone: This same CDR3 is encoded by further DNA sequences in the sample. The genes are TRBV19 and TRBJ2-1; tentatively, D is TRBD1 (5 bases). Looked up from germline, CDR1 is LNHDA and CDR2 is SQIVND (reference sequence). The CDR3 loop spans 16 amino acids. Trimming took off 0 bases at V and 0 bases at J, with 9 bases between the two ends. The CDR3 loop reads CASSIDGRGSYNEQFF. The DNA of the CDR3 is TGTGCCAGTAGTATAGATGGAAGGGGCTCCTACAATGAGCAGTTCTTC.

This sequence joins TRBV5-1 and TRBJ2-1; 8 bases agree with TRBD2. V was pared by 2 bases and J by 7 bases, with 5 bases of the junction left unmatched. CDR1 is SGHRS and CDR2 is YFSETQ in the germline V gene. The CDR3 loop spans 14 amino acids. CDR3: CASSLSGRWNEQFF. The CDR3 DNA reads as TGCGCCAGCAGCTTAAGCGGGAGATGGAATGAGCAGTTCTTC. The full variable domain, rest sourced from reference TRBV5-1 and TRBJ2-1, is KAGVTQTPRYLIKTRGQQVTLSCSPISGHRSVSWYQQTPGQGLQFLFEYFSETQRNKGNFPGRFSGRQFSNSRSEMNVSTLELGDSALYLCASSLSGRWNEQFFGPGTRLTVL.

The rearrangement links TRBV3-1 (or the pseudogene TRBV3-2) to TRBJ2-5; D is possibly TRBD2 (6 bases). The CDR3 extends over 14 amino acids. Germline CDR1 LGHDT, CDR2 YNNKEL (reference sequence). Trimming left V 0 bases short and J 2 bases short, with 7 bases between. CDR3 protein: CASSQERGQETQYF. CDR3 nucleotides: TGTGCCAGCAGCCAAGAGCGGGGTCAAGAGACCCAGTACTTC.

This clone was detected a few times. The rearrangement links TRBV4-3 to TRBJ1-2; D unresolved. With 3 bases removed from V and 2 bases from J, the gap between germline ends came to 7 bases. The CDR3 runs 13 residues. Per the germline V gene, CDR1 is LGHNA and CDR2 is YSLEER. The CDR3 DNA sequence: TGCGCCAGCAGCCAGACACGGAACTATGGCTACACCTTC. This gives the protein CASSQTRNYGYTF.

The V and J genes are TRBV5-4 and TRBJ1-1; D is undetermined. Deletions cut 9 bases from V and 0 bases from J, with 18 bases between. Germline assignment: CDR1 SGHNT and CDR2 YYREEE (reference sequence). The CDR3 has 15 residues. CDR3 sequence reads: CATLREQAVNTEAFF. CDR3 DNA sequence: TGTGCCACCCTCCGGGAGCAGGCAGTGAACACTGAAGCTTTCTTT.

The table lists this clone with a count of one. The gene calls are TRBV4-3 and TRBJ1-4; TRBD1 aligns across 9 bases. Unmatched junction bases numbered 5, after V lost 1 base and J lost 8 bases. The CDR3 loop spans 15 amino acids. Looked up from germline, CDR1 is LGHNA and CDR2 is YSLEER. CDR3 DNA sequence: TGCGCCAGCAGCCAAGCAACAGGGACAGGGGAAAAACTGTTTTTT. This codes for CASSQATGTGEKLFF.

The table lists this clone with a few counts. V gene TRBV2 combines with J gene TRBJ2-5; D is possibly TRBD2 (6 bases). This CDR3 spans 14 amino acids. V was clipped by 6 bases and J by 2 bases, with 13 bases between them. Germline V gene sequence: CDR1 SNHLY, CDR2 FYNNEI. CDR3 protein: CASSPWAGQETQYF. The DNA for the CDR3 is TGTGCCAGCAGCCCCTGGGCGGGACAAGAGACCCAGTACTTC.

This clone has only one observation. The CDR3, as DNA: TGTGCCTGGAGTCTCCAACAGGGCTCTCGGACCTACACCTTC. This sequence encodes CAWSLQQGSRTYTF. J is TRBJ1-2 and V is TRBV30; D might be TRBD1 (6 bases). The CDR3 covers 14 residues. The germline V gene has CDR1 GTSNPN and CDR2 SVGIG (reference sequence). V gave up 2 bases and J gave up 10 bases, with 20 bases separating them. The complete variable domain, with remaining parts taken from reference TRBV30 and TRBJ1-2, reads SQTIHQWPATLVQPVGSPLSLECTVEGTSNPNLYWYRQAAGRGLQLLFYSVGIGQISSEVPQNLSASRPQDRQFILSSKKLLLSDSGFYLCAWSLQQGSRTYTFGSGTRLTVV.

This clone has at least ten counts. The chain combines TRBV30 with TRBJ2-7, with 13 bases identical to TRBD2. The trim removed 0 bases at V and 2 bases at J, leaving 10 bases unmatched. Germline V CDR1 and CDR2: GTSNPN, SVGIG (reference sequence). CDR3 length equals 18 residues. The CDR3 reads CAWSVRRLAGGPAYEQYF. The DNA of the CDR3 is TGTGCCTGGAGTGTACGAAGACTAGCGGGAGGTCCCGCCTACGAGCAGTACTTC. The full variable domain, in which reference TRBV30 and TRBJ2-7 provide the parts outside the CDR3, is SQTIHQWPATLVQPVGSPLSLECTVEGTSNPNLYWYRQAAGRGLQLLFYSVGIGQISSEVPQNLSASRPQDRQFILSSKKLLLSDSGFYLCAWSVRRLAGGPAYEQYFGPGTRLTVT.